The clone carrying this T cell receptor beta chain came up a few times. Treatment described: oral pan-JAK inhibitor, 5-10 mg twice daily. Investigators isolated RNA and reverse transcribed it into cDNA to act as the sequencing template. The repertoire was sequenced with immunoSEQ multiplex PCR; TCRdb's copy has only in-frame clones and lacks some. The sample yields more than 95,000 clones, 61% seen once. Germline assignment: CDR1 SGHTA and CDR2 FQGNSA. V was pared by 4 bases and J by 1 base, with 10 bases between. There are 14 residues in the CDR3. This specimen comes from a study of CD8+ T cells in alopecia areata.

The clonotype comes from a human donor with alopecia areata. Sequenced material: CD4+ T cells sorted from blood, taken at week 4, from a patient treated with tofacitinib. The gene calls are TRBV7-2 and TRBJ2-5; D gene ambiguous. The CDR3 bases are TGTGCCAGCAGCTCAGTCGTTGGCCAAGAGACCCAGTACTTC. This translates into CASSSVVGQETQYF.